Listed here are 31 T cell receptor beta chains from one sample, sequenced in a study of blood T cell repertoires in COVID-19. Produced via immunoSEQ multiplex PCR; TCRdb's table is partial and in-frame only. Among approximately 250,000 clones, around four fifths were seen once, and the ten largest hold 4.2%. Sequencing used peripheral blood. The receptors derive from a man aged 60-69 years with acute or convalescent COVID-19.

The chain carries TRBV7-4 and TRBJ2-1, with 7 nucleotides matching TRBD1. Unmatched junction bases numbered 10, after V lost 5 bases and J lost 0 bases. Germline loops: CDR1 SGHVT, CDR2 SQSDAQ. This CDR3 is built from 17 residues. The chain's CDR3 is CASSQRQGLPSYNEQFF. CDR3 sequence (DNA): TGTGCCAGCAGCCAGAGACAGGGCCTACCCTCCTACAATGAGCAGTTCTTC.

This sequence joins TRBV19 and TRBJ2-1, with TRBD2 identical over 8 bases. CDR3 length equals 16 residues. The V and J ends lost 5 bases and 8 bases, in that order; junction bases with no gene match: 14. Germline CDR1 reads LNHDA; CDR2 reads SQIVND (reference sequence). In nucleotides, the CDR3 is TGTGCCAGTAGTGCCGGACTAAGCGGGAGTCGATATGAGCAGTTCTTC. This sequence encodes CASSAGLSGSRYEQFF.

This clone was seen a single time. The gene calls are TRBV9 and TRBJ2-5; D is uncertain. Per the germline V gene, CDR1 is SGDLS and CDR2 is YYNGEE. Trimming removed 4 bases at V and 4 bases at J, with 20 bases between. This CDR3 spans 16 amino acids. The DNA of the CDR3 is TGTGCCAGCAGCCAAAACTACAACCCCGCCCGAGAGACCCAGTACTTC. As protein: CASSQNYNPARETQYF.

The chain is built from TRBV5-4 and TRBJ1-1; tentatively, D is TRBD1 (5 bases). The CDR3 spans 15 residues. Trimming removed 1 base at V and 3 bases at J, with 13 bases between. Looked up from germline, CDR1 is SGHNT and CDR2 is YYREEE (reference sequence). The CDR3 DNA sequence: TGTGCCAGCAGCTTGAGGGGAGGGATGGACACTGAAGCTTTCTTT. Residues: CASSLRGGMDTEAFF.

The chain employs TRBV29-1 and TRBJ1-2, with a tentative D call TRBD1 (5 bases). The germline gives CDR1 SQVTM, CDR2 ANQGSEA. Between the trimmed V and J ends, which lost 3 bases and 8 bases, there was a span of 16 bases. The CDR3 contains 13 residues. The CDR3 protein is CSVELQAGQGYTF. The CDR3 nucleotides are TGCAGCGTTGAGTTGCAGGCAGGGCAAGGCTACACCTTC.

This clone came up a few times. The rearrangement links TRBV7-9 to TRBJ2-5; D is ambiguous. V dropped 3 bases and J dropped 0 bases, with 14 bases sitting between them. CDR1 SEHNR and CDR2 FQNEAQ come from the germline V gene (reference sequence). The CDR3 spans 16 residues. The CDR3 spells CASSFSGFKYQETQYF. The CDR3 DNA reads as TGTGCCAGCAGCTTTTCCGGGTTTAAGTACCAAGAGACCCAGTACTTC.

This clone was detected once. The chain has TRBV3-1 (or the pseudogene TRBV3-2) and TRBJ2-2; 13 positions agree with TRBD2. The CDR3 extends over 19 amino acids. Per the germline V gene, CDR1 is LGHDT and CDR2 is YNNKEL (reference sequence). V lost 5 bases to trimming and J lost 2 bases; unmatched junction nucleotides: 11. This chain's CDR3 is CASSLRLAGGYLNTGELFF. The DNA of the CDR3 is TGTGCCAGCAGCTTACGACTAGCGGGGGGATATTTAAACACCGGGGAGCTGTTTTTT.

This clone was counted between two and nine times. The chain couples TRBV4-1 to TRBJ2-1, with 11 positions matching TRBD2. The CDR3 contains 13 residues. V was clipped by 1 base and J by 13 bases; unmatched bases: 3. CDR1 is MGHRA, CDR2 YSYEKL, per germline. CDR3 nucleotide sequence: TGCGCCAGCAGCCAAGGTAGCGGGGGGGAACAGTTCTTC. Encoded protein: CASSQGSGGEQFF.

The rearrangement links TRBV19 to TRBJ1-2; 7 bases line up with TRBD1. CDR3 length equals 16 residues. CDR1 and CDR2 (germline): LNHDA, SQIVND (reference sequence). V lost 1 base, J lost 4 bases, and 9 bases stayed unmatched. The DNA for the CDR3 is TGTGCCAGTAGTATAGGAAGACAGGGAGGATCCTATGGCTACACCTTC. As protein: CASSIGRQGGSYGYTF.

This clone was observed a single time. The chain is built from TRBV19 and TRBJ2-7, with D possibly being TRBD2 (5 bases). This CDR3 spans 15 amino acids. Trimming stripped 3 bases from V and 0 bases from J, with 12 bases between. Germline V gene lookup returns CDR1 LNHDA and CDR2 SQIVND (reference sequence). CDR3 residues: CASSMAMRASYEQYF. The CDR3, as DNA: TGTGCCAGTAGTATGGCTATGCGGGCCTCCTACGAGCAGTACTTC.

Points on this clone: This sample also contains other DNA sequences that code for the same CDR3. The chain couples TRBV5-4 to TRBJ2-7; TRBD2 aligns across 8 bases. CDR3 length equals 14 residues. The germline gives CDR1 SGHNT, CDR2 YYREEE (reference sequence). With V trimmed by 2 bases and J by 0 bases, 1 base remained unmatched. The CDR3 DNA reads as TGTGCCAGCAGCTTAGCGGGGGCCTCCTACGAGCAGTACTTC. It translates to CASSLAGASYEQYF.

In DNA form, the CDR3 reads TGTGCCAGCAGTTTTGAGCGGGGGGCCTACAATGAGCAGTTCTTC. Protein: CASSFERGAYNEQFF. The chain employs TRBV27 and TRBJ2-1; 9 bases agree with TRBD2. CDR3 size: 15 residues. Germline lookup yields CDR1 MNHEY and CDR2 SMNVEV (reference sequence). J lost 2 bases, V lost 3 bases, and 2 bases had no gene match.

This clone was detected once. V gene TRBV9 combines with J gene TRBJ2-3; 8 bases match TRBD1. This CDR3 spans 17 amino acids. The V and J ends lost 2 bases and 1 base, in that order; junction bases with no gene match: 9. The V gene's germline CDR1 is SGDLS and CDR2 YYNGEE. DNA of the CDR3: TGTGCCAGCAGCGTTGTGTGGGGACAGGCCCGCACAGATACGCAGTATTTT. Protein: CASSVVWGQARTDTQYF.

J is TRBJ2-2 and V is TRBV20-1; D is unresolved. V lost 6 bases and J lost 8, with 10 bases in between. Germline CDR1 DFQATT, CDR2 SNEGSKA (reference sequence). This CDR3 comprises 11 residues. The CDR3 coding sequence is TGCAGTGCCGGTCTACTTGGGGAGCTGTTTTTT. It specifies CSAGLLGELFF.

A word on this clone: A junction end diverges from the germline sequence, so it may reflect a read error. Other DNA sequences in the sample encode the same CDR3. This chain connects TRBV6-5 to TRBJ2-6; D perhaps matches TRBD2 (5 bases). The CDR3 covers 14 residues. Germline loops: CDR1 MNHEY, CDR2 SVGAGI. As DNA, the CDR3 is TGTGCCAGCAGTACTTATACTAGGGCCAACGTCCTGACTTTT. Residues: CASSTYTRANVLTF.

The rearrangement joins TRBV5-5 to TRBJ1-1; the D gene is possibly TRBD1 (6 bases). CDR1 is SGHKS, CDR2 YYEKEE, per germline (reference sequence). CDR3 length equals 16 residues. The germline V and J ends were trimmed by 4 bases and 1 base, with 17 bases remaining between them. CDR3 sequence reads: CASSREEQGPNTEAFF. The CDR3 DNA sequence: TGTGCCAGCAGCCGAGAAGAACAGGGCCCGAACACTGAAGCTTTCTTT.

This clone was seen at least ten times. This rearrangement joins TRBV27 to TRBJ1-5; perhaps TRBD1 as D (6 bases). The V end was cut by 7 bases, the J end by 1 base, with 17 bases between. This CDR3 is 16 amino acids long. In germline, CDR1 is MNHEY, CDR2 SMNVEV (reference sequence). CDR3 residues: CASTPGGAESNQPQHF. Written as DNA, the CDR3 is TGTGCCAGCACTCCGGGGGGGGCTGAAAGCAATCAGCCCCAGCATTTT.

The chain employs TRBV10-3 and TRBJ2-1; TRBD2 agrees at 7 bases. The germline CDR1 and CDR2 sequences are ENHRY and SYGVKD. With 0 bases clipped from V and 3 bases from J, the junction kept 5 bases outside the gene matches. The CDR3 totals 16 residues. In DNA form, the CDR3 reads TGTGCCATCAGTGAGTCGTGGGAGGGCCGCTACAATGAGCAGTTCTTC. Protein: CAISESWEGRYNEQFF.

The gene calls are TRBV12-3 or TRBV12-4 and TRBJ1-1; D perhaps matches TRBD1 (5 bases). V shed 8 bases and J shed 1 base, with 11 bases lying between them. CDR3 length: 13 residues. The CDR3 nucleotides read TGTGCCAGCTCCGGGGGTTCGAACACTGAAGCTTTCTTT. As protein: CASSGGSNTEAFF.

This clone was observed a single time. This CDR3 is CASSSDRGNSPLHF. CDR3 in DNA: TGTGCCAGCAGCTCGGACAGGGGAAATTCACCCCTCCACTTT. The gene calls are TRBV5-5 and TRBJ1-6; the match to TRBD1 covers 9 bases. Germline V gene data show CDR1 as SGHKS and CDR2 as YYEKEE (reference sequence). V lost 3 bases and J lost 7; bases outside the gene matches: 2. The CDR3 spans 14 residues.

J is TRBJ1-6 and V is TRBV9; no definite D call. The CDR3 runs to 18 residues. Trimming took off 0 bases at V and 3 bases at J, with 16 bases between the two ends. Germline V lookup: CDR1 SGDLS, CDR2 YYNGEE. This CDR3 reads CASSVAGENPLYNSPLHF. The CDR3, as DNA: TGTGCCAGCAGCGTAGCTGGGGAGAACCCCCTCTATAATTCACCCCTCCACTTT.

This clone was recorded only once. The gene calls are TRBV15 and TRBJ1-3; D gene uncertain. V was trimmed by 0 bases and J by 3 bases, leaving 9 bases between them. This CDR3 is built from 15 residues. Germline CDR1 and CDR2: LNHNV and YYDKDF (reference sequence). CDR3: CATSRDPRNGNTIYF. The CDR3, as DNA: TGTGCCACCAGCAGAGATCCCAGGAATGGAAACACCATATATTTT.

Remarks on this clone: The germline gene is not matched at one end of the junction; a read error may be the cause. This chain links TRBV7-7 with TRBJ2-1; 12 nucleotides align to TRBD2. Germline V CDR1 and CDR2: SSHAT, FNYEAQ (reference sequence). The CDR3 contains 15 residues. Here the CDR3 reads CASSLGLAGGNEQFF. For the CDR3, the DNA is TGTGCTAGCAGCTTAGGGCTAGCGGGAGGGAATGAGCAGTTCTTC.

V is TRBV7-3 and J is TRBJ1-1, with 8 positions matching TRBD1. CDR3 length: 13 residues. The ends lost 5 bases at V and 5 bases at J; junction bases unmatched: 4. Germline V gene sequence: CDR1 SGHTA, CDR2 FQGTGA. Here the CDR3 DNA reads TGTGCCAGCAGCGTAGGACAGGGAACTGAAGCTTTCTTT. This sequence encodes CASSVGQGTEAFF.

The chain combines TRBV27 with TRBJ2-1; 9 positions agree with TRBD1. Germline trimming cut 5 bases from V and 5 bases from J; bases unmatched to any gene: 16. Germline-derived CDR1 and CDR2 are MNHEY and SMNVEV (reference sequence). The CDR3 totals 18 residues. The CDR3 spells CASSLLTPGTGNHNEQFF. The CDR3 DNA is TGTGCCAGCAGTCTCTTAACCCCCGGGACAGGGAACCACAATGAGCAGTTCTTC.

The V gene is TRBV11-2, the J gene TRBJ2-1; D remains ambiguous. The germline CDR1 and CDR2 sequences are SGHAT and FQNNGV. The CDR3 sequence is 15 residues long. V lost 1 base and J 0 bases, leaving 7 bases between the germline ends. Here the CDR3 DNA reads TGTGCCAGCAGCTTAGGAGTTCGCTCCTACAATGAGCAGTTCTTC. Protein sequence: CASSLGVRSYNEQFF.

This sequence joins TRBV5-1 and TRBJ2-1; 8 positions match TRBD1. There are 15 residues in the CDR3. Germline CDR1 and CDR2: SGHRS and YFSETQ. J lost 4 bases, V lost 4 bases, and 7 bases had no gene match. The CDR3, as DNA: TGCGCCAGCAGCCCGACAGGGGTGGCTTACAATGAGCAGTTCTTC. Its translation is CASSPTGVAYNEQFF.

The chain uses TRBV5-1 and TRBJ2-5; TRBD2 aligns across 12 bases. Germline V lookup: CDR1 SGHRS, CDR2 YFSETQ. V gave up 6 bases and J gave up 1 base; unmatched junction bases: 1. The CDR3 length is 14 residues. The CDR3 loop is CASTSGRVQETQYF. The DNA of the CDR3 is TGCGCCAGCACTAGCGGGAGGGTCCAAGAGACCCAGTACTTC.

This CDR3 reads CASSRVGLAGVGEQFF. The CDR3 nucleotides are TGTGCCAGCAGCCGGGTCGGACTAGCGGGAGTTGGGGAGCAGTTCTTC. This rearrangement joins TRBV5-4 to TRBJ2-1; 13 nucleotides match TRBD2. The CDR3 totals 16 residues. Trimming at V came to 4 bases and at J to 10 bases, leaving 11 bases not matched to a gene. CDR1 and CDR2 (germline): SGHNT, YYREEE (reference sequence).

This sequence joins TRBV2 and TRBJ1-6; 7 nucleotides agree with TRBD1. This CDR3 spans 14 amino acids. J was trimmed by 5 bases and V by 4 bases; bases with no gene match: 2. The germline V gene has CDR1 SNHLY and CDR2 FYNNEI. The CDR3 sequence is CASSAGGDNSPLHF. CDR3 nucleotide sequence: TGTGCCAGCAGTGCAGGGGGAGATAATTCACCCCTCCACTTT.

V gene TRBV27 combines with J gene TRBJ2-7, with 7 bases matching TRBD1. The length of the CDR3 is 13 residues. The J segment lost 2 bases and the V segment lost 5 bases, leaving 3 bases of the junction unmatched. Germline V gene sequence: CDR1 MNHEY, CDR2 SMNVEV (reference sequence). The CDR3 region has the DNA TGTGCCAGCAGTCAGGGACAGCCCTACGAGCAGTACTTC. Its protein product is CASSQGQPYEQYF.